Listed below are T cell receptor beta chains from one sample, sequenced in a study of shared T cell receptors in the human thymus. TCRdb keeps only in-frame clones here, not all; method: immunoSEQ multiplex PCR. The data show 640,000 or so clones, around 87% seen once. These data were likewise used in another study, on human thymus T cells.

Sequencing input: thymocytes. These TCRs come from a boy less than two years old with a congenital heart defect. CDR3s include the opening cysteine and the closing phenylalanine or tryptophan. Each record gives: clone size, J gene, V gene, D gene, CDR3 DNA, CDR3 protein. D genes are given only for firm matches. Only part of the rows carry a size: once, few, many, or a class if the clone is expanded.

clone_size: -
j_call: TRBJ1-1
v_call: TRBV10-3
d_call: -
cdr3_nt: TGTGCCATCAGCCCGGACAGAATTAACACTGAAGCTTTCTTT
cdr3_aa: CAISPDRINTEAFF

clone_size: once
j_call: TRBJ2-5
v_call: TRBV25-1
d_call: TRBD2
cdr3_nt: TGTGCCAGCAGTGATAATCCGACTAGCGGGGGAGAGACCCAGTACTTC
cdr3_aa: CASSDNPTSGGETQYF

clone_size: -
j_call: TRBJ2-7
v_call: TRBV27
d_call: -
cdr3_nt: TGTGCCAGCAGTCCCCGGCACCAGGGGACCTCCTACGAGCAGTACTTC
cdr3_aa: CASSPRHQGTSYEQYF

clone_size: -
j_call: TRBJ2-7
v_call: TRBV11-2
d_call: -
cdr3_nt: TGTGCCAGCAGCTTTCCGGGGGTGCGCGAGCAGTACTTC
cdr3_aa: CASSFPGVREQYF

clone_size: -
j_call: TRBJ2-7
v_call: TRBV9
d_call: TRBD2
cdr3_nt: TGTGCCAGCAGCCTACGGGGGGAGACTAGCCCCGACGAGCAGTACTTC
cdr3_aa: CASSLRGETSPDEQYF

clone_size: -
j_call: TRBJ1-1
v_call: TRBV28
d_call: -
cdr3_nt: TGTGCCAGCAGTTTACGAATACAGGGCACTGAAGCTTTCTTT
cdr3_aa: CASSLRIQGTEAFF

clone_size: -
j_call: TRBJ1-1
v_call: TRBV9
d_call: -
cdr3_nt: TGTGCCAGCAGCGTAGAGGAGGATCTGAACACTGAAGCTTTCTTT
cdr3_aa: CASSVEEDLNTEAFF

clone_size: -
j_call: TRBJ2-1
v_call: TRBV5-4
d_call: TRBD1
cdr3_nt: TGTGCCAGCAGCTTGAGGACAGGGGTTTACAATGAGCAGTTCTTC
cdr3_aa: CASSLRTGVYNEQFF

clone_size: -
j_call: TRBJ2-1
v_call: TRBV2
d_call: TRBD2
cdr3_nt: TGTGCCAGCGGACTAGCGGGGGGCTTCTTC
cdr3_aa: CASGLAGGFF

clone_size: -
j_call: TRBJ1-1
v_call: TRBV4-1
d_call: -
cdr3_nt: TGCGCCAGCAGCGCAGACAGGCCGAACACTGAAGCTTTCTTT
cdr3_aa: CASSADRPNTEAFF

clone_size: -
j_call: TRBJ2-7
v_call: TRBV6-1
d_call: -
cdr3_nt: TGTGCCAGCAGAGCCCCCCAGGGGCACTCCTACGAGCAGTACTTC
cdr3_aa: CASRAPQGHSYEQYF

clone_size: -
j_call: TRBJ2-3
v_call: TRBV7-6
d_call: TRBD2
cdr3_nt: TGTGCCAGCAGCACAGACAGCGGGGAGTCCACAGATACGCAGTATTTT
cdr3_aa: CASSTDSGESTDTQYF

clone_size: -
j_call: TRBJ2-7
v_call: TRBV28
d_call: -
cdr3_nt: TGTGCCATTCAGGCAATGGGAATGACAGGAACCTACGAGCAGTACTTC
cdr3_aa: CAIQAMGMTGTYEQYF

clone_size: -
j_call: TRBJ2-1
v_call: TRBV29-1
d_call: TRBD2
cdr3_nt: TGCAGCGTTGAACAGGGACTAGCGGACTATTACAATGAGCAGTTCTTC
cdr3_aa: CSVEQGLADYYNEQFF

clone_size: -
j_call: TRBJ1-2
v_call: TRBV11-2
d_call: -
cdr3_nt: TGTGCCAGCAGCCAGGCCCCGGTCGGCCCCTATGGCTACACCTTC
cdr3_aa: CASSQAPVGPYGYTF

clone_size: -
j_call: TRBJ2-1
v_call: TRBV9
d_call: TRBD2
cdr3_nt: TGTGCCAGCAGCGCCCCGACTAGCGGGAGGAATGAGCAGTTCTTC
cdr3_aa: CASSAPTSGRNEQFF

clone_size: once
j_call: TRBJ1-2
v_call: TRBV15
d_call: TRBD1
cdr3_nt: TGTGCCACCAGCAGAGTTCAGACACCGGGACAGGGGGCGCTTGGCTACACCTTC
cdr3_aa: CATSRVQTPGQGALGYTF

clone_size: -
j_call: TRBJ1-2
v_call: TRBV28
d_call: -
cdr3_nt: TGTGCCAGCAGTTCGAGGTACGGCTACACCTTC
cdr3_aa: CASSSRYGYTF

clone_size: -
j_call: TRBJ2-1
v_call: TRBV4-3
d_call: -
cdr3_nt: TGCGCCAGCAGCCAAGATCGCATCGGTGAGCAGTTCTTC
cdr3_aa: CASSQDRIGEQFF

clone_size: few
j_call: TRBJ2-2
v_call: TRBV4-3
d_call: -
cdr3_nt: TGCGCCAGCAGCCAAGATTGGGGGGGGCTGGTCGGGGAGCTGTTTTTT
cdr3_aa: CASSQDWGGLVGELFF

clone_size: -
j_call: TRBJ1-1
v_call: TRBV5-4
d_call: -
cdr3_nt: TGTGCCAGCAGCCGGACAGAAAATAGGACTGAAGCTTTCTTT
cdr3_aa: CASSRTENRTEAFF

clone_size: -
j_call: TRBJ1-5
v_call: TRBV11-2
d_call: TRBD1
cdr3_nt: TGTGCCAGCAGCTCAGCCCCCTTACAGGGGGCGCGTCGTCAGCCCCAGCATTTT
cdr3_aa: CASSSAPLQGARRQPQHF

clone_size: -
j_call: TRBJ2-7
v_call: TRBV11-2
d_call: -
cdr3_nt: TGTGCCAGCAGCTTAGTCAGGCTGGCAGCCGAGCAGTACTTC
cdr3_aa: CASSLVRLAAEQYF

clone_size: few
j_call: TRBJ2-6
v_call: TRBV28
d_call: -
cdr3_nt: TGTGCCAGCAGTTTATTCTCCCCACAGGTTAGCTCTGGGGCCAACGTCCTGACTTTC
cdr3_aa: CASSLFSPQVSSGANVLTF

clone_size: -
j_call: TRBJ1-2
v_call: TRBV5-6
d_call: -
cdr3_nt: TGTGCCAGCAGCTTGGCCCCGACAGCTAACTATGGCTACACCTTC
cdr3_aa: CASSLAPTANYGYTF

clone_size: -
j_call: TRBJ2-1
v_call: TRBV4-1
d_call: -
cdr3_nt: TGCGCCAGCAGCCCAGCCGGGGGGCACTCCTACAATGAGCAGTTCTTC
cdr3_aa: CASSPAGGHSYNEQFF

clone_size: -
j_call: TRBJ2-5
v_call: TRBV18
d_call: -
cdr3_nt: TGTGCCAGCTCACCACCGGCCGGGGAGACCCAGTACTTC
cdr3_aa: CASSPPAGETQYF

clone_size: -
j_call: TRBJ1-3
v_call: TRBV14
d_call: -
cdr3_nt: TGTGCCAGCAGCCAAGAATATTGCCAGCGCTCTGGAAACACCATATATTTT
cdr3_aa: CASSQEYCQRSGNTIYF

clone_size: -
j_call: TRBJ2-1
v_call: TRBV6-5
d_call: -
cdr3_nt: TGTGCCAGCAGTTACAGCCTACAGAGCTCCTACAATGAGCAGTTCTTC
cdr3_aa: CASSYSLQSSYNEQFF

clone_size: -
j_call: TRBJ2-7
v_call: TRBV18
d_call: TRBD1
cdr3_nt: TGTGCCAGCTCACCCTTCGACAGGGGGCTCGAGCAGTACTTC
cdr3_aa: CASSPFDRGLEQYF

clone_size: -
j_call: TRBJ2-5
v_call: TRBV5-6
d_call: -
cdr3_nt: TGTGCCAGCAGCTTCGACCGACCGGGGGAGACCCAGTACTTC
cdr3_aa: CASSFDRPGETQYF

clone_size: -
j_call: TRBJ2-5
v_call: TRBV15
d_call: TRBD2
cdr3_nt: TGTGCCACCAGCGTTAGGGAAGCGGGGGTTGGAGAGACCCAGTACTTC
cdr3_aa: CATSVREAGVGETQYF

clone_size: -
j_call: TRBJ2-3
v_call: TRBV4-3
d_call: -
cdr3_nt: TGCGCCAGCAGCCAAGATAACACCACAGATACGCAGTATTTT
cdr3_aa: CASSQDNTTDTQYF

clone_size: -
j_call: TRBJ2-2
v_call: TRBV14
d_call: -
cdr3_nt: TGTGCCAGCAGCCAAGAAAACAGGACCGGGGAGCTGTTTTTT
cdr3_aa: CASSQENRTGELFF

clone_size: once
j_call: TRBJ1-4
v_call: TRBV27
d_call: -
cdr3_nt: TGTGCCAGCAGTCCCGGCCCCAGCGGCCACAATGAAAAACTGTTTTTT
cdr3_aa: CASSPGPSGHNEKLFF

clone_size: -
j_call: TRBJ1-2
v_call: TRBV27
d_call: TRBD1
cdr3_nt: TGTGCCAGCAGTTTACGGGGAGACAGGGGTCTAGGCTATGGCTACACCTTC
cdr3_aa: CASSLRGDRGLGYGYTF

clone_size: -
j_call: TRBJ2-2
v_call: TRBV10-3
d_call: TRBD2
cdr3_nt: TGTGCCATCAGTGAGGAAACTAGCGGGCGCCCCCTTAACACCGGGGAGCTGTTTTTT
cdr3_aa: CAISEETSGRPLNTGELFF

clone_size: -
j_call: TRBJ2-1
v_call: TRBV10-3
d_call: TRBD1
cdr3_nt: TGTGCCATCAGTGATCCACAGGGGGACTACAATGAGCAGTTCTTC
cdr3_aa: CAISDPQGDYNEQFF

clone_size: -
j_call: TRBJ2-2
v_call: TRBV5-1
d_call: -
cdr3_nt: TGCGCCAGCAGCTTGCGTCCAACTAGGACGGGAGCCGGGGAGCTGTTTTTT
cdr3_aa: CASSLRPTRTGAGELFF

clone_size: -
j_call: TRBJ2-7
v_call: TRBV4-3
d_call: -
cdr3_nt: TGCGCCAGCAGCCAAGAGACGAGCGGAACCTACGAGCAGTACTTC
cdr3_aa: CASSQETSGTYEQYF

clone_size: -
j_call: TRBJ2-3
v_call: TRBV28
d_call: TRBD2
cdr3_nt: TGTGCCAGCAGTCTAGCGGGGGGCACAGATACGCAGTATTTT
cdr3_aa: CASSLAGGTDTQYF

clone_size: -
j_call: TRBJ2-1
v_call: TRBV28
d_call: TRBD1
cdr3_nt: TGTGCCAGCAGTGGACAGGGGAGTGACAATGAGCAGTTCTTC
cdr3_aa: CASSGQGSDNEQFF

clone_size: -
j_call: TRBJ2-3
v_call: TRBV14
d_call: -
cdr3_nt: TGTGCCAGCAGCCAACGGGATACGCAGTATTTT
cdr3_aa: CASSQRDTQYF

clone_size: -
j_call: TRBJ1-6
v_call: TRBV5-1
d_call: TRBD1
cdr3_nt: TGCGCCAGCAGCTTAGGACAGGGGAATTCACCCCTCCACTTT
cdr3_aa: CASSLGQGNSPLHF

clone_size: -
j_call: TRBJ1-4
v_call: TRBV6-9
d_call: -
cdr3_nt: TGTGCCAGCAGTTTTCCCTACTCCCCCGAAAAACTGTTTTTT
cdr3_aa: CASSFPYSPEKLFF

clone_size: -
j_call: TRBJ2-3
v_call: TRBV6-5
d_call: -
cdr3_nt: TGTGCCAGCAGTTACCGCGCTAGCACAGATACGCAGTATTTT
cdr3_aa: CASSYRASTDTQYF

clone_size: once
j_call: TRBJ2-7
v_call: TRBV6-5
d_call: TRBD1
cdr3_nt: TGTGCCAGCAGTTACGCGAACAGGGGCCACGAGCAGTACTTC
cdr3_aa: CASSYANRGHEQYF

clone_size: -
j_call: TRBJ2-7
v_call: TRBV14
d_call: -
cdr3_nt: TGTGCCAGCAGCCGCCGGGGGAAGAAGTCCTACGAGCAGTACTTC
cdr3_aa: CASSRRGKKSYEQYF

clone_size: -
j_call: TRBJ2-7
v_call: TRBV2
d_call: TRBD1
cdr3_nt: TGTGCCAGCAGTCGGACAGGGTATGAGCAGTACTTC
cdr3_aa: CASSRTGYEQYF

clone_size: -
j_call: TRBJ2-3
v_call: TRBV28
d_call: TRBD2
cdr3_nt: TGTGCCAGCAGTCCCGTAGGACTAGCGGAGGGAACAGATACGCAGTATTTT
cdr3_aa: CASSPVGLAEGTDTQYF

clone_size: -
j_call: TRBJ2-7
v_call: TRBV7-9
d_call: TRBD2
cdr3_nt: TGTGCCAGCAGCTTAGGGACTAGCGGGAACTACCCCCGGTACGAGCAGTACTTC
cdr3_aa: CASSLGTSGNYPRYEQYF

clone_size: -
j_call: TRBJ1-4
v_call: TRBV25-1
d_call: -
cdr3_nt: TGTGCCAGCAGTGAATCCAGGGGTAGGGAAAAACTGTTTTTT
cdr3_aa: CASSESRGREKLFF

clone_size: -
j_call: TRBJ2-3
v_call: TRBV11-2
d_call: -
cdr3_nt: TGTGCCAGCAGCTTAGGGTCGGGGAGGCTTTTTGATACGCAGTATTTT
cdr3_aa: CASSLGSGRLFDTQYF

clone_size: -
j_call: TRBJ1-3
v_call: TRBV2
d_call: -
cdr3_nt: TGTGCCAGCAGTGAGGCAGGGTTTAGGGTTAGAAACACCATATATTTT
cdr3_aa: CASSEAGFRVRNTIYF

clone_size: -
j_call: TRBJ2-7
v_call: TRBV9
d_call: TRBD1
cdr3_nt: TGTGCCAGCAGCGTAGCGACAGGGCCGCCCTACGAGCAGTACTTC
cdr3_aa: CASSVATGPPYEQYF